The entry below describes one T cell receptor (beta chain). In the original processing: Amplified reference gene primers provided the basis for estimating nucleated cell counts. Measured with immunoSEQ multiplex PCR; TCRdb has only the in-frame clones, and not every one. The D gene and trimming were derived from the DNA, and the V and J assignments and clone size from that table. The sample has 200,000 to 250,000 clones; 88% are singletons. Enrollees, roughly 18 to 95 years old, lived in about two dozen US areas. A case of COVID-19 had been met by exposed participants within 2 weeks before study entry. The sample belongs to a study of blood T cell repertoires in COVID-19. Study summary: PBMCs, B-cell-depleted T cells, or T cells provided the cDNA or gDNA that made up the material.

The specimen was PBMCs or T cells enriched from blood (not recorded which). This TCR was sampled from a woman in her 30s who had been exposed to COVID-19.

The CDR3 region has the DNA TGTGCCAGCAGTCTACAGGGGGCTGTGACTGAAGCTTTCTTT. Its translation is CASSLQGAVTEAFF. The chain joins TRBV27 to TRBJ1-1, with 9 nucleotides matching TRBD1. In germline, CDR1 is MNHEY, CDR2 SMNVEV (reference sequence). This CDR3 contains 14 residues. Trimming at V came to 5 bases and at J to 5 bases, leaving 6 bases not matched to a gene.